Here is one T cell receptor (beta chain) with its context. This clonotype was observed many times. The specificity of this receptor is unknown. Qualities for individual bases were not recorded, and no much larger clone is one base off. Receptor amplification or capture employed 5' RACE. Sequencing took place on a NextSeq 500. To allow correction of PCR and sequencing errors, the TCR library protocol tagged every TCR cDNA molecule with a unique molecular identifier. Per the original workflow: Decombinator tools were used for TCR identification, UMI-based error correction and CDR3 extraction. Expanded TCRs were defined as those above a frequency of 2 per 1,000, corresponding to the top 1% of the tumor frequency distribution. Renyi diversity was computed with the R vegan package after each repertoire had been subsampled 100 times to 5,000 TCRs. To build CDR3 similarity networks, amino acid triplet string-kernel similarity was used, and CDR3s were connected when their pairwise similarity was above 0.82. Starting from the raw public reads, TCRdb applied fastp trimming at Q25, assembled clones with MiXCR and retained in-frame beta chains. A single entry per CDR3 protein holds the most common genes and DNA from its merged rows. These V and J calls are TCRdb output, not the study's own analysis. This sample is represented by 15,000 to 20,000 distinct CDR3 sequences; roughly 23% of them were singletons. Around a fifth of the sample rests with the top ten.

The data derive from a study of spatial heterogeneity in lung cancer (dated by TCRdb to the late 2010s). Regarding the study in general: Beta-chain transcripts were consistently detected in greater numbers than alpha-chain transcripts, which likely reflected higher beta-chain transcript abundance. In the raw uncorrected reads, each unique combination of TCR and UMI appeared more than ten times on average. The study quantitatively compared TCR alpha and beta repertoires across multiple tumor regions, matched nontumor lung and blood in non-small cell lung cancer. Nonsynonymous mutation counts, determined by whole-exome sequencing of tumor tissue, were related to features of the TCR repertoire. Both alpha and beta chains were TCR-sequenced in samples taken at surgery, namely 220 tumor regions, 62 to 70 matched nontumor lung samples and roughly 56 PBMC samples.

Beyond this particular receptor, the publication reports: Confirming at a functional level the hypothesis that regional TCRs recognize regional mutations was considered to require additional single-cell paired TCR alpha and beta sequencing. Ubiquitous expanded tumor TCRs showed up in blood more often at tumor resection than at routine follow-up.

Sample time point, as interpreted from the label and publication: sample taken at primary tumor resection. Without any cell sorting, TCR sequencing was performed on whole RNA extracted either from tumor and nontumor lung tissue or from cryopreserved PBMC samples. Donors were about 70 patients with early-stage, untreated non-small cell lung cancer from the lung TRACERx cohort. Patients were selected for TCR sequencing only if sufficient RNA was available from at least two tumor regions. The sample was PBMCs, taken at surgery. The source is a female donor with early-stage non-small cell lung cancer.

The CDR3 region reads CASSDRQGNEQFF. Read as DNA, the sequence is TGTGCCAGCAGTGATCGACAGGGAAATGAGCAGTTCTTC. In this chain, TRBV6-1 is recombined with TRBJ2-1; TRBD1 matches 7 bases in the middle. The CDR3 sequence holds 13 residues, the cysteine and phenylalanine included. Only CDR3 DNA remains: 39 bases, in frame from the first base. V lost 3 bases and J lost 7 bases, and the count of bases not matched to a germline gene is 3. CDR1 and CDR2, per the germline V gene, are MNHNS and SASEGT.